The entry that follows covers one T cell receptor (beta chain) sequence. The data were obtained in a study of blood T cell repertoires in COVID-19. Study overall: T cells, B-cell-depleted T cells, or PBMCs supplied cDNA or gDNA.

Assay used: immunoSEQ multiplex PCR; TCRdb lists only in-frame clones, some missing. The sample has 70,000 to 95,000 clones; approximately 80% are singletons. The sequencing sample was made of peripheral blood. This receptor was obtained from a human donor in a cohort sampled during active COVID-19.

In nucleotides, the CDR3 is TGTGCCAGTAGTCCCCGGACAGGGGGCAGCTACGAGCAGTACTTC. Translation: CASSPRTGGSYEQYF. The chain employs TRBV19 and TRBJ2-7; TRBD1 aligns across 11 bases. CDR1 is LNHDA and CDR2 is SQIVND in the germline V gene (reference sequence). The V gene end was trimmed by 5 bases and the J gene end by 3 bases; junction bases not matched to a gene: 6. The CDR3 loop spans 15 amino acids.